The clone carrying this T cell receptor (beta chain) showed up just a few times. TCRdb re-called the RT-PCR reads through MiXCR, storing one row per CDR3 protein. The table has 550,000 to 750,000 distinct CDR3 sequences, 13% to 15% seen once. This receptor was obtained from a female donor in good health, serving as a healthy control. Input material: memory CD4+ T cells from blood.

The CDR3 DNA is TGTGCCAGCAGCGTGTTTACAGGGAACACTGAAGCTTTCTTT. It specifies CASSVFTGNTEAFF. This sequence joins TRBV9 and TRBJ1-1; D is possibly TRBD1 (5 bases). The ends were cut back, 2 bases at V and 1 base at J, with 9 bases in the middle. The CDR3 extends over 14 amino acids. Germline lookup yields CDR1 SGDLS and CDR2 YYNGEE.